A single sample gave rise to the 25 T cell receptor beta chains below, sequenced in a study of control samples from healthy donors and cancer patients. Repertoires were generated with immunoSEQ multiplex PCR, while TCRdb's copy carries only in-frame clones and drops some. The sample holds around 200,000 clones, just under 95% seen once. Material: blood. The source is a man aged 50-60 years in good health.

This clone showed up just a few times. The gene calls are TRBV28 and TRBJ1-5, with no clear D. The V end lost 0 bases, the J end lost 6 bases, and 6 bases lay between the germline ends. This CDR3 contains 13 residues. CDR1 is MDHEN and CDR2 is SYDVKM in the germline V gene. The CDR3 region is CASSLWFRQPQHF. The DNA of the CDR3 is TGTGCCAGCAGTTTATGGTTCCGTCAGCCCCAGCATTTT. Full variable domain (outside the CDR3, taken from reference TRBV28 and TRBJ1-5): DVKVTQSSRYLVKRTGEKVFLECVQDMDHENMFWYRQDPGLGLRLIYFSYDVKMKEKGDIPEGYSVSREKKERFSLILESASTNQTSMYLCASSLWFRQPQHFGDGTRLSIL.

The V call is TRBV7-2, the J call TRBJ2-3; TRBD2 matches at 9 bases. The ends lost 5 bases at V and 6 bases at J; junction bases unmatched: 9. In germline, CDR1 is SGHTA, CDR2 FQGNSA. The CDR3 runs to 15 residues. In DNA, the CDR3 is TGTGCCAGCAGCCTCGCGGGGGGGCCGTCCGATACGCAGTATTTT. It codes for CASSLAGGPSDTQYF.

The chain uses TRBV7-2 and TRBJ1-1; no clear D. V dropped 8 bases and J dropped 11 bases, with 21 bases sitting between them. Germline-derived CDR1 and CDR2 are SGHTA and FQGNSA. The CDR3 extends over 13 amino acids. The DNA for the CDR3 is TGTGCCAGCTTCACAACCCTGTACCCCGGGGCTTTCTTT. It codes for CASFTTLYPGAFF.

This chain uses TRBV6-2 or TRBV6-3 with TRBJ2-5; D is possibly TRBD1 or TRBD2 (5 bases each). CDR3 size: 14 residues. The germline gives CDR1 MNHEY, CDR2 SVGEGT. The V end was cut by 2 bases, the J end by 9 bases, with 16 bases between. CDR3 sequence (DNA): TGTGCCAGCAGTTACCGGGACCCTGTGGGGGCCCAGTACTTC. Translation gives CASSYRDPVGAQYF.

The chain joins TRBV29-1 to TRBJ2-7; 8 bases match TRBD1. The CDR3 runs 14 residues. Per germline, CDR1 SQVTM and CDR2 ANQGSEA. Unmatched junction bases numbered 9, after V lost 7 bases and J lost 1 base. As DNA, the CDR3 is TGCAGCGGCCGAGACAGGGGACTTTCCTACGAGCAGTACGTC. As protein: CSGRDRGLSYEQYV.

The J gene is TRBJ2-1, the V gene TRBV7-2, with 13 bases lining up with TRBD2. Trimming took 5 bases from V and 10 from J; bases not matched to a gene: 14. The CDR3 is 17 amino acids. Germline CDR1 SGHTA, CDR2 FQGNSA. The CDR3 DNA is TGTGCCAGCAGCCAAGGGCATACTAGCGGGGGGGCCAGGGAGCAGTTCTTC. Its translation: CASSQGHTSGGAREQFF.

This chain links TRBV6-2 or TRBV6-3 with TRBJ1-5; D is unclear. CDR3 size: 15 residues. The V end was cut by 6 bases, the J end by 1 base, with 13 bases between. The V gene's germline CDR1 is MNHEY and CDR2 SVGEGT. CDR3 bases: TGTGCCAGCAGCCGGCCGAATGAGAGCAATCAGCCCCAGCATTTT. Protein sequence: CASSRPNESNQPQHF.

The V gene is TRBV9, the J gene TRBJ1-1; D is uncertain. Trimming left V 0 bases short and J 4 bases short, with 10 bases between. Germline V CDR1 and CDR2: SGDLS, YYNGEE. This CDR3 spans 14 amino acids. The CDR3 loop is CASSVGRAGTEAFF. In DNA, the CDR3 is TGTGCCAGCAGCGTAGGACGCGCCGGCACTGAAGCTTTCTTT.

This clone was seen more than once but under ten times. The rearrangement uses TRBV15 and TRBJ1-6; no definite D call. The CDR3 has 14 residues. Germline CDR1 LNHNV, CDR2 YYDKDF (reference sequence). V lost 4 bases and J 7 bases, leaving 11 bases between the germline ends. CDR3 coding DNA: TGTGCCACCAGCAACCTCCGGGTCAATTCACCCCTCCACTTT. This sequence encodes CATSNLRVNSPLHF.

The rearrangement joins TRBV2 to TRBJ2-6; D perhaps matches TRBD2 (5 bases). Trimming removed 8 bases from V and 1 base from J, with 9 bases in between. Germline V gene lookup returns CDR1 SNHLY and CDR2 FYNNEI. The CDR3 has 14 amino acids. The CDR3 sequence is CASLGLSGANVLTF. For the CDR3, the DNA is TGTGCCAGCCTTGGACTTTCTGGGGCCAACGTCCTGACTTTC.

V and J are TRBV15 and TRBJ1-6; D perhaps matches TRBD1 (5 bases). This CDR3 is built from 14 residues. Germline V gene lookup returns CDR1 LNHNV and CDR2 YYDKDF (reference sequence). V lost 5 bases and J lost 7, with 12 bases in between. The CDR3 spells CATSGARENSPLHF. In nucleotides, the CDR3 is TGTGCCACCAGCGGTGCCAGGGAAAATTCACCCCTCCACTTT.

The chain combines TRBV6-2 or TRBV6-3 with TRBJ2-7; 11 nucleotides match TRBD2. V was pared by 2 bases and J by 5 bases, with 2 bases of the junction left unmatched. The CDR3 contains 14 residues. CDR1 is MNHEY, CDR2 SVGEGT, per germline. CDR3 sequence: CASSYTSGGHEQYF. CDR3 DNA sequence: TGTGCCAGCAGTTACACTAGCGGGGGCCACGAGCAGTACTTC.

V gene TRBV5-1 combines with J gene TRBJ2-2; 9 nucleotides line up with TRBD1. V gave up 2 bases and J gave up 7 bases; unmatched junction bases: 6. The CDR3 is made up of 15 amino acids. CDR1 and CDR2 (germline): SGHRS, YFSETQ. The DNA for the CDR3 is TGCGCCAGCAGCTTCCGGGACAGGGATGGCGGGGAGCTGTTTTTT. It codes for CASSFRDRDGGELFF.

The gene calls are TRBV5-1 and TRBJ1-5; unclear D gene. Trimming took off 4 bases at V and 3 bases at J, with 11 bases between the two ends. Germline loops: CDR1 SGHRS, CDR2 YFSETQ. The CDR3 consists of 14 residues. In nucleotides, the CDR3 is TGCGCCAGCAGCCCCGGTTTGTCCAATCAGCCCCAGCATTTT. Protein: CASSPGLSNQPQHF.

This clone was counted a single time. CDR3 coding DNA: TGCGCCAGCAGTGAAACCGGGACAGGGAAAGAGACCCAGTACTTC. Its protein product is CASSETGTGKETQYF. The chain combines TRBV10-1 with TRBJ2-5; 9 bases agree with TRBD1. With V trimmed by 3 bases and J by 3 bases, 5 bases remained unmatched. The CDR3 has 15 amino acids. From germline, CDR1 is WNHNN and CDR2 SYGVQD (reference sequence).

V is TRBV7-8 and J is TRBJ2-5; D tentatively fits TRBD1 or TRBD2 (5 bases each). CDR3 size: 15 residues. Germline V gene lookup returns CDR1 SGHVS and CDR2 FQNEAQ. The V and J ends lost 2 bases and 13 bases respectively, with 23 bases between them. CDR3 coding DNA: TGTGCCAGCAGCTTATTTTCCGGGGCCGGCTTTGCGGGGTACTTC. Amino acid sequence: CASSLFSGAGFAGYF.

The chain has TRBV5-1 and TRBJ1-1; 7 nucleotides agree with TRBD1. The length of the CDR3 is 14 residues. V lost 0 bases to trimming and J lost 4 bases; unmatched junction nucleotides: 3. From germline, CDR1 is SGHRS and CDR2 YFSETQ. Here the CDR3 reads CASSLGQGGTEAFF. CDR3 coding DNA: TGCGCCAGCAGCTTGGGGCAGGGGGGCACTGAAGCTTTCTTT.

This clone was found a few times. The chain combines TRBV18 with TRBJ2-7, with D unresolved. Trimming stripped 3 bases from V and 6 bases from J, with 6 bases between. This CDR3 has 11 amino acids. Germline CDR1 and CDR2: KGHSH and LQKENI. The CDR3 DNA is TGTGCCAGCTCACCCGGACGCGAGCAGTACTTC. It translates to CASSPGREQYF.

The chain has TRBV5-8 and TRBJ2-1, with D perhaps TRBD1 (6 bases). CDR1 SGHTS and CDR2 YDEGEE come from the germline V gene. The CDR3 has 15 amino acids. Trimming removed 4 bases from V and 2 bases from J, with 13 bases in between. CDR3 protein: CASSHSGTPYNEQFF. CDR3 nucleotide sequence: TGTGCCAGCAGCCACTCCGGGACACCCTACAATGAGCAGTTCTTC. The variable domain in full, with the rest retrieved from reference TRBV5-8 and TRBJ2-1, is EAGVTQSPTHLIKTRGQQATLRCSPISGHTSVYWYQQALGLGLQFLLWYDEGEERNRGNFPPRFSGRQFPNYSSELNVNALELEDSALYLCASSHSGTPYNEQFFGPGTRLTVL.

The rearrangement uses TRBV18 and TRBJ1-3, with TRBD1 matching over 7 bases. Losses at the gene ends were 6 bases for V and 0 bases for J; bases not matched to a gene: 11. This CDR3 has 17 residues. Germline V gene sequence: CDR1 KGHSH, CDR2 LQKENI. CDR3: CASSQSGTANSGNTIYF. The CDR3 DNA sequence: TGTGCCAGCTCGCAATCCGGGACAGCTAACTCTGGAAACACCATATATTTT.

The gene calls are TRBV7-9 and TRBJ1-1; D remains ambiguous. Germline V gene lookup returns CDR1 SEHNR and CDR2 FQNEAQ (reference sequence). The CDR3 runs 13 residues. V shed 1 base and J shed 5 bases, with 8 bases lying between them. The chain's CDR3 is CASSLDSGTEAFF. The CDR3 DNA is TGTGCCAGCAGCTTAGATTCGGGTACTGAAGCTTTCTTT. Variable domain in full (rest from reference TRBV7-9 and TRBJ1-1): DTGVSQNPRHKITKRGQNVTFRCDPISEHNRLYWYRQTLGQGPEFLTYFQNEAQLEKSRLLSDRFSAERPKGSFSTLEIQRTEQGDSAMYLCASSLDSGTEAFFGQGTRLTVV.

CDR3 sequence (DNA): TGCGCCAGCAGCTCCCCGCTAGCGCCGGGACAGGGGATGAACACTGAAGCTTTCTTT. Translated, it gives CASSSPLAPGQGMNTEAFF. This chain connects TRBV5-1 to TRBJ1-1; 10 bases fit TRBD1. J was trimmed by 0 bases and V by 3 bases; bases with no gene match: 14. Germline lookup yields CDR1 SGHRS and CDR2 YFSETQ. This CDR3 is built from 19 residues.

In the case of this clone: Because the CDR3 is missing its conserved closing phenylalanine or tryptophan, this is likely a read error. The chain links TRBV6-5 to TRBJ1-2; D gene ambiguous. CDR1 is MNHEY and CDR2 is SVGAGI in the germline V gene. V was cut by 3 bases and J by 6 bases, with 11 bases left in between. The CDR3 runs to 13 residues. The CDR3: CASSYSDGDGYTS. The CDR3 coding sequence is TGTGCCAGCAGTTATTCGGACGGAGATGGCTACACCTCC.

V and J are TRBV5-6 and TRBJ2-1; TRBD2 is a possible D gene (5 bases). Trimming removed 4 bases from V and 0 bases from J, with 14 bases in between. This CDR3 is built from 16 residues. Germline CDR1 and CDR2: SGHDT and YYEEEE. The CDR3 loop is CASSRERLSSYNEQFF. CDR3 in DNA: TGTGCCAGCAGCCGAGAGCGGTTGAGCTCCTACAATGAGCAGTTCTTC.

For the CDR3, the DNA is TGTGCCAGCAGCCAGTTTTCGGACTGGGTTTACAATGAGCAGTTCTTC. This codes for CASSQFSDWVYNEQFF. The chain is built from TRBV7-8 and TRBJ2-1; weak D call: TRBD2 (5 bases). Trimming cost V 5 bases and J 4 bases, with 18 bases left between them. The CDR3 spans 16 residues. Germline CDR1 is SGHVS and CDR2 is FQNEAQ.